These T cell receptor beta chains were read from a single sample in a study of blood T cell repertoires in COVID-19. Only in-frame clones appear in the TCRdb table, and some are missing; sequencing was by immunoSEQ multiplex PCR. The data contain over 120,000 clones, around 89% of them singletons. The sample was peripheral blood. Receptors originate from a man aged 55 to 70 with active or convalescent COVID-19. CDR3s include the opening cysteine and the closing phenylalanine or tryptophan. The D gene is left open where the match is weak. Only part of the rows carry a size: once, few, many, or a class if the clone is expanded.

d_call j_call v_call clone_size cdr3_aa cdr3_nt
TRBD1 TRBJ2-4 TRBV24-1 . CATSDLGTGGFGEENIQYF TGTGCCACCAGTGATTTGGGGACAGGGGGCTTTGGAGAGGAAAACATTCAGTACTTC
TRBD1 TRBJ2-1 TRBV28 . CASSWGQGEDEQFF TGTGCCAGCAGTTGGGGACAGGGGGAAGATGAGCAGTTCTTC
. TRBJ2-1 TRBV28 few CASLGEGRPQFF TGTGCCAGCTTGGGGGAAGGGAGGCCCCAGTTCTTC
. TRBJ1-1 TRBV2 . CASSRDTEAFF TGTGCCAGCAGTCGGGACACTGAAGCTTTCTTT
. TRBJ2-7 TRBV28 . CASSQGYPSSYEQYF TGTGCCAGCAGCCAGGGGTATCCGAGCTCCTACGAGCAGTACTTC
. TRBJ1-6 TRBV6-2/TRBV6-3 . CASSYWRNSPLHF TGTGCCAGCAGTTACTGGCGGAATTCACCCCTCCACTTT
. TRBJ1-3 TRBV19 . CASSRREKNTIYF TGTGCCAGTAGTAGACGGGAGAAAAACACCATATATTTT
. TRBJ2-1 TRBV6-1 . CASEGNEQFF TGTGCCAGCGAGGGCAATGAGCAGTTCTTC
. TRBJ1-1 TRBV18 . CASSPPNGNTEAFF TGTGCCAGCTCACCACCTAACGGGAACACTGAAGCTTTCTTT
TRBD1 TRBJ1-6 TRBV11-2 . CASWDRGSPLHF TGTGCCAGCTGGGACAGGGGCTCACCCCTCCACTTT
. TRBJ2-7 TRBV7-2 . CASSLRQAEQYF TGTGCCAGCAGCTTACGACAGGCCGAGCAGTACTTC
TRBD1 TRBJ1-2 TRBV18 . CASSPGQDSNYGYTF TGTGCCAGCTCACCGGGACAGGACTCTAACTATGGCTACACCTTC
. TRBJ1-4 TRBV25-1 . CASSEGGLGEKLFF TGTGCCAGCAGTGAAGGAGGGTTGGGAGAAAAACTGTTTTTT
. TRBJ2-3 TRBV2 . CASSVGQALSTDTQYF TGTGCCAGCAGTGTAGGTCAGGCGTTAAGCACAGATACGCAGTATTTT
. TRBJ1-4 TRBV14 . CASSQDLLGHPNEKLFF TGTGCCAGCAGCCAAGATCTCTTGGGACATCCTAATGAAAAACTGTTTTTT
TRBD2 TRBJ2-1 TRBV9 . CASSRTGTTYNEQFF TGTGCCAGCAGCCGGACCGGGACTACTTACAATGAGCAGTTCTTC
TRBD1 TRBJ1-3 TRBV7-2 . CASSADRGTRNTIYF TGTGCCAGCAGTGCCGACAGGGGTACTAGAAACACCATATATTTT
. TRBJ2-3 TRBV4-2 . CASSQDPRASTDTQYF TGTGCCAGCAGCCAAGATCCGCGGGCCAGCACAGATACGCAGTATTTT
. TRBJ1-2 TRBV28 . CASSNLGAGDYGYTF TGTGCCAGCAGTAATTTGGGGGCGGGAGACTATGGCTACACCTTC
TRBD2 TRBJ2-1 TRBV28 . CASSLLSSGNEQFF TGTGCCAGCAGTTTATTGTCTAGCGGGAATGAGCAGTTCTTC
TRBD1 TRBJ1-1 TRBV15 once CATSQGDATEAFF TGTGCCACCAGCCAGGGGGACGCCACTGAAGCTTTCTTT
TRBD1 TRBJ1-1 TRBV2 . CASSLGTGHPRTAFF TGTGCCAGCAGTCTTGGGACAGGGCACCCCAGGACGGCTTTCTTT
TRBD2 TRBJ2-1 TRBV7-3 . CASSLRPSGRVEQFF TGTGCCAGCAGCTTAAGGCCTAGCGGGAGGGTTGAGCAGTTCTTC
TRBD1 TRBJ1-2 TRBV24-1 . CATSEGGQGIYGYTF TGTGCCACCAGTGAGGGGGGACAGGGAATTTATGGCTACACCTTC
TRBD1 TRBJ1-4 TRBV28 . CASRGQGAGVSNEKLFF TGTGCCAGCAGGGGACAGGGGGCCGGTGTTAGTAATGAAAAACTGTTTTTT
TRBD1 TRBJ2-1 TRBV6-2/TRBV6-3 . CASSYLGQGAGEQFF TGTGCCAGCAGTTACCTTGGACAGGGGGCCGGTGAGCAGTTCTTC
TRBD2 TRBJ2-1 TRBV6-2/TRBV6-3 . CASSYELAGNNEQFF TGTGCCAGCAGTTACGAACTAGCGGGGAACAATGAGCAGTTCTTC
. TRBJ2-3 TRBV6-2/TRBV6-3 . CASSYSLMGQGQYF TGTGCCAGCAGTTACTCGTTAATGGGGCAGGGGCAGTATTTT
. TRBJ2-5 TRBV5-1 . CASIPSGGEETQYF TGCGCCAGCATCCCCTCCGGGGGAGAAGAGACCCAGTACTTC
TRBD1 TRBJ1-5 TRBV6-2/TRBV6-3 . CASSKRDRSQHF TGTGCCAGCAGTAAAAGGGACAGAAGTCAGCATTTT
. TRBJ1-5 TRBV5-1 . CASSPDSSNQPQHF TGCGCCAGCAGCCCGGACAGTAGCAATCAGCCCCAGCATTTT
TRBD2 TRBJ2-3 TRBV4-1 . CASSRLAGAEINTQYF TGCGCCAGCAGCCGACTAGCGGGGGCTGAGATTAATACGCAGTATTTT
TRBD1 TRBJ1-4 TRBV28 . CAYRGFGEKLFF TGTGCTTACAGGGGATTTGGGGAAAAACTGTTTTTT
TRBD2 TRBJ2-3 TRBV7-9 . CASSRLAGGDTQYF TGTGCCAGCAGCCGACTAGCGGGAGGCGATACGCAGTATTTT
. TRBJ2-3 TRBV4-3 once CASSQEGSADTQYF TGCGCCAGCAGCCAAGAAGGTAGCGCGGATACGCAGTATTTT
. TRBJ1-5 TRBV6-5 . CASKPRVNQPQHF TGTGCCAGCAAACCCAGGGTCAATCAGCCCCAGCATTTT
TRBD2 TRBJ2-3 TRBV5-6 . CASSFGGGTDTQYF TGTGCCAGCAGCTTTGGGGGGGGCACAGATACGCAGTATTTT
. TRBJ2-3 TRBV5-1 . CASSLTASTDTQYF TGCGCCAGCAGCTTGACAGCTTCCACAGATACGCAGTATTTT
. TRBJ1-2 TRBV6-2/TRBV6-3 . CASSYSLGDYGYTF TGTGCCAGCAGTTACTCTCTAGGGGACTATGGCTACACCTTC
. TRBJ2-6 TRBV7-3 . CASSLTVNRGGVGGGANVLTF TGTGCCAGCAGCTTAACGGTGAATCGGGGCGGCGTGGGAGGTGGGGCCAACGTCCTGACTTTC